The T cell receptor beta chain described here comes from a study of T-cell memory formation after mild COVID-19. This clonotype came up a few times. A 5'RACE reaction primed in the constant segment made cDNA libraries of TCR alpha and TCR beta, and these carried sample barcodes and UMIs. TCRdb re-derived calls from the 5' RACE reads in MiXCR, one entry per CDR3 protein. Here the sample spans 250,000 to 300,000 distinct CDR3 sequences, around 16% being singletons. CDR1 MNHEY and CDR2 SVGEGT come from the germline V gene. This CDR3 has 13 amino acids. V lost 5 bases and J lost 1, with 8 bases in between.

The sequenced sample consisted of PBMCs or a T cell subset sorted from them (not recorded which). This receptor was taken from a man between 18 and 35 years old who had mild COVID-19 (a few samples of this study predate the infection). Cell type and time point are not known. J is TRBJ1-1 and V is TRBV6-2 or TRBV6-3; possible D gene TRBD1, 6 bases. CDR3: CASSGQTNTEAFF. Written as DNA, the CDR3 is TGTGCCAGCAGTGGACAGACGAACACTGAAGCTTTCTTT.